This T cell receptor (beta chain) was recorded in a study of blood T cell repertoires in COVID-19. The CDR3 has 11 residues. Cohorts were determined from participant-reported clinical history. Libraries were prepared by immunoSEQ multiplex PCR; TCRdb keeps only in-frame clonotypes and omits some of them. The sample carries 300,000 to 350,000 clones, 88% recorded once. This clonotype was sampled from a woman younger than 45 who had been exposed to COVID-19. The chain recombines TRBV21-1 with TRBJ1-6; the tabulated D call, TRBD1, remains unverified against the DNA. TRBV21-1 is a known pseudogene. Sequencing used PBMCs or T cells enriched from blood (not recorded which). In nucleotides, the CDR3 is TGTGCCAGCAGCCCCAGGGATCTCCTCCACTTT. The encoded protein is CASSPRDLLHF.